Shown below are 12 T cell receptor beta chains from a single sample sequenced in a study of T-cell reconstitution after alpha-beta-depleted transplantation in children listed by TCRdb under 2016. The library was built by means of PCR. The sample was run on an Illumina HiSeq 2500. TCR library preparation used molecular barcoding, with unique molecular identifiers applied to normalize quantification of the TCRbeta repertoire. The public reads were run again by TCRdb, first through fastp at Q25 and then through MiXCR, and only productive beta chains were kept. Rows are combined by CDR3 protein, so each entry shows the most common genes and DNA. The sample table shows about 500,000 distinct CDR3 sequences, and roughly 33% are seen once. The ten largest clones add up to roughly 2.5% of the sample. The source was PBMCs from the stem cell graft donor, collected from the stem cell graft. All receptors derive from a human donor who donated a stem cell graft to a child with aplastic anemia.

The chain is built from TRBV7-2 and TRBJ2-3; no clear D. The CDR3 consists of 14 residues. V was cut by 5 bases and J by 4 bases, with 13 bases left in between. Germline V gives CDR1 SGHTA, CDR2 FQGNSA. CDR3 nucleotide sequence: TGTGCCAGCAGCCTAGGTTGGCCTTCAGATACGCAGTATTTT. Translated: CASSLGWPSDTQYF.

The rearrangement links TRBV19 to TRBJ2-4; 7 nucleotides match TRBD2. This CDR3 has 16 amino acids. Germline V lookup: CDR1 LNHDA, CDR2 SQIVND (reference sequence). The trim removed 5 bases at V and 0 bases at J, leaving 7 bases unmatched. The CDR3 protein is CASSYGRGRAKNIQYF. CDR3 DNA sequence: TGTGCCAGTAGTTACGGGCGCGGGAGAGCCAAAAACATTCAGTACTTC.

The chain recombines TRBV6-2 or TRBV6-3 with TRBJ2-1; possibly TRBD1 for D (5 bases). The CDR3 runs to 16 residues. Germline loops: CDR1 MNHEY, CDR2 SVGEGT. With 2 bases removed from V and 7 bases from J, the gap between germline ends came to 18 bases. The CDR3 sequence is CASSYDGQPGENEQFF. As DNA, the CDR3 is TGTGCCAGCAGTTACGATGGACAACCAGGTGAGAATGAGCAGTTCTTC.

This clonotype was found a few times. The chain has TRBV20-1 and TRBJ1-5, with TRBD1 matching over 8 bases. The V and J ends lost 0 bases and 5 bases, in that order; junction bases with no gene match: 6. Germline V gene data show CDR1 as DFQATT and CDR2 as SNEGSKA (reference sequence). The CDR3 extends over 15 amino acids. The CDR3 DNA reads TGCAGTGCTAGAGATAGGACAGGGTTCGATCAGCCCCAGCATTTT. Amino acid sequence: CSARDRTGFDQPQHF.

This chain links TRBV30 with TRBJ2-5; weak D call: TRBD1 (5 bases). This CDR3 comprises 15 residues. Germline CDR1 reads GTSNPN; CDR2 reads SVGIG (reference sequence). Deletions cut 1 base from V and 1 base from J, with 13 bases between. CDR3 in amino acids: CAWSGAWGSQETQYF. The CDR3 nucleotides read TGTGCCTGGAGTGGGGCTTGGGGCAGCCAAGAGACCCAGTACTTC.

The V call is TRBV7-9, the J call TRBJ2-7; maybe TRBD1 (6 bases). Germline V gene lookup returns CDR1 SEHNR and CDR2 FQNEAQ (reference sequence). This CDR3 spans 15 amino acids. Trimming cost V 0 bases and J 5 bases, with 14 bases left between them. The CDR3 nucleotides read TGTGCCAGCAGCTTAGCAGTGGGGGCTCACGACGAGCAGTACTTC. Translated: CASSLAVGAHDEQYF.

There are a few counts of this clonotype. The chain carries TRBV20-1 and TRBJ1-2, with TRBD1 matching 7 bases. Germline CDR1 reads DFQATT; CDR2 reads SNEGSKA (reference sequence). J was trimmed by 3 bases and V by 3 bases; bases with no gene match: 4. The CDR3 spans 13 residues. CDR3 loop: CSARLTGDYGYTF. The CDR3 nucleotides are TGCAGTGCTAGGTTAACAGGGGACTATGGCTACACCTTC.

The gene calls are TRBV19 and TRBJ1-5; 7 bases agree with TRBD1. The CDR3 extends over 15 amino acids. Unmatched junction bases numbered 6, after V lost 3 bases and J lost 4 bases. Germline loops: CDR1 LNHDA, CDR2 SQIVND (reference sequence). CDR3 bases: TGTGCCAGTAGTATTCGAACAGGGGAGAATCAGCCCCAGCATTTT. Encoded protein: CASSIRTGENQPQHF.

A few counts support this clonotype. The J gene is TRBJ2-2, the V gene TRBV20-1, with TRBD1 matching over 9 bases. The germline CDR1 and CDR2 sequences are DFQATT and SNEGSKA (reference sequence). The CDR3 loop spans 16 amino acids. The V gene end was trimmed by 0 bases and the J gene end by 4 bases; junction bases not matched to a gene: 6. The CDR3 DNA is TGCAGTGCTAGAGATGTGGGGACAGGGTCCACCGGGGAGCTGTTTTTT. It codes for CSARDVGTGSTGELFF.

V usage is TRBV29-1 and J usage is TRBJ2-1; no clear D gene. This CDR3 is built from 13 residues. The V end lost 5 bases, the J end lost 0 bases, and 8 bases lay between the germline ends. Germline V gene sequence: CDR1 SQVTM, CDR2 ANQGSEA. In DNA, the CDR3 is TGCAGCGTTATAAGGACCTCCTACAATGAGCAGTTCTTC. Protein product: CSVIRTSYNEQFF.

This rearrangement joins TRBV30 to TRBJ2-3; 7 bases align to TRBD1. Per the germline V gene, CDR1 is GTSNPN and CDR2 is SVGIG (reference sequence). Losses at the gene ends were 6 bases for V and 2 bases for J; bases not matched to a gene: 11. This CDR3 has 15 residues. The DNA of the CDR3 is TGTGCCTGCCCAACAATACAGGGGAACACAGATACGCAGTATTTT. Amino acid sequence: CACPTIQGNTDTQYF.

The chain combines TRBV10-3 with TRBJ2-1; a possible D gene is TRBD2 (5 bases). CDR3 length: 11 amino acids. The germline gives CDR1 ENHRY, CDR2 SYGVKD. Trimming took 6 bases from V and 6 from J, leaving 6 bases between them. DNA for the CDR3: TGTGCCATCAGGGAGGTCAATGAGCAGTTCTTC. It yields the protein CAIREVNEQFF.